This entry is about one T cell receptor (beta chain). The antigen remains unidentified. This record belongs to a study of immune evolution from preneoplasia to lung adenocarcinoma. This table comes from immunoSEQ multiplex PCR, and its TCRdb copy is limited to in-frame clones, with some not included. Among some 4,800 clones listed, roughly three quarters were seen once. Study-wide points: Top clone frequencies peaked in normal lung, apparently declining through invasive adenocarcinoma. Later-stage lesions appeared to have more T cells, more diversity, less clonality.

Between about 2013 and 2018, patients underwent resection in Japan or China. Each case's diagnosis was confirmed by two pathologists on H&E. The CDR3 is made up of 13 amino acids. The V end lost 1 base, the J end lost 5 bases, and 5 bases lay between the germline ends. The germline V gene encodes CDR1 SGHAT and CDR2 FQNNGV. The clonotype comes from an older donor with lung adenocarcinoma. V gene TRBV11-2 combines with J gene TRBJ1-4; D might be TRBD1 (5 bases). What was sequenced was FFPE adjacent normal lung tissue. In DNA form, the CDR3 reads TGTGCCAGCAGCTTAGGACAGAATGAAAAACTGTTTTTT. Translated, it gives CASSLGQNEKLFF.